The 22 T cell receptor beta chains in this list originate from one sample, sequenced in a study of a mutant IDH1 vaccine in newly diagnosed glioma. No antigens are known for them. Stated time point: week 11, during vaccination. Every vaccine dose comprised 300 ug of mutant IDH1 20-mer peptide plus topical imiquimod. Clones were read by immunoSEQ multiplex PCR, and TCRdb kept only the in-frame ones, dropping some. Altogether 30,000 to 45,000 clones are present, about four fifths being singletons, with the ten largest covering around 15%. The sequenced sample was peripheral blood mononuclear cells (PBMCs), obtained from a glioma patient whose treatment included an IDH1 peptide vaccine. These receptor sequences come from a woman in her thirties with glioma. Some clones in this sample may be carry-over from other donors' samples.

The V gene is TRBV27, the J gene TRBJ2-3, with TRBD2 as a possible D gene (6 bases). The CDR3 length is 17 residues. CDR1 MNHEY and CDR2 SMNVEV come from the germline V gene (reference sequence). Trimming shortened V by 10 bases and J by 1 base, and 24 bases separated the two germline ends. The CDR3 spells CATKREGGPVGTDTQYF. CDR3 DNA: TGTGCCACCAAACGAGAGGGAGGCCCCGTCGGCACAGATACGCAGTATTTT.

Only one count was recorded for this clone. The chain combines TRBV5-1 with TRBJ1-1; the match to TRBD1 covers 7 bases. Per germline, CDR1 SGHRS and CDR2 YFSETQ. The CDR3 sequence is 14 residues long. V lost 3 bases, J lost 1 base, and 3 bases stayed unmatched. This CDR3 is CASSWTGENTEAFF. DNA of the CDR3: TGCGCCAGCAGCTGGACAGGAGAGAACACTGAAGCTTTCTTT.

The chain carries TRBV2 and TRBJ2-2; D may be TRBD1 or TRBD2 (7 bases each). V was shortened by 10 bases and J by 5 bases, with 20 bases between the two germline ends. CDR1 SNHLY and CDR2 FYNNEI come from the germline V gene. The CDR3 length is 15 residues. This chain's CDR3 is CAIQGGAIGTGELFF. The CDR3 DNA is TGTGCCATCCAGGGGGGGGCTATTGGTACCGGGGAGCTGTTTTTT.

DNA of the CDR3: TGTGCCAGCAGTCACTGGGGTACCTACGAGCAGTACTTC. Its protein product is CASSHWGTYEQYF. The chain combines TRBV6-1 with TRBJ2-7; D call uncertain. The length of the CDR3 is 13 residues. Germline CDR1 is MNHNS and CDR2 is SASEGT. V gave up 5 bases and J gave up 2 bases, with 10 bases separating them.

The chain is built from TRBV19 and TRBJ2-7; maybe TRBD1 (6 bases). The CDR3 is made up of 14 amino acids. The V and J ends lost 2 bases and 4 bases respectively, with 12 bases between them. CDR1 and CDR2 (germline): LNHDA, SQIVND (reference sequence). The CDR3 loop reads CASSIQGIGYEQYF. CDR3 in DNA: TGTGCCAGTAGTATACAGGGGATCGGATACGAGCAGTACTTC.

This clone was seen a few times. The V and J genes are TRBV6-6 and TRBJ1-5; no reliable D call. The length of the CDR3 is 15 residues. The V end lost 0 bases, the J end lost 0 bases, and 6 bases lay between the germline ends. Germline V gene lookup returns CDR1 MNHNY and CDR2 SVGAGI (reference sequence). The CDR3 bases are TGTGCCAGCAGTTACTCGAGTCCTAGCAATCAGCCCCAGCATTTT. It translates to CASSYSSPSNQPQHF.

V is TRBV29-1 and J is TRBJ1-2, with 9 bases that match TRBD1. CDR3 length equals 13 residues. Per germline, CDR1 SQVTM and CDR2 ANQGSEA. Germline trimming cut 6 bases from V and 7 bases from J; bases unmatched to any gene: 9. This CDR3 reads CSVISGTGSGYTF. The CDR3 bases are TGCAGCGTGATTAGCGGGACAGGGTCTGGCTACACCTTC. The complete variable domain, with remaining parts taken from reference TRBV29-1 and TRBJ1-2, reads SAVISQKPSRDICQRGTSLTIQCQVDSQVTMMFWYRQQPGQSLTLIATANQGSEATYESGFVIDKFPISRPNLTFSTLTVSNMSPEDSSIYLCSVISGTGSGYTFGSGTRLTVV.

The CDR3 is CASSPTGLHYEQYF. The CDR3 region has the DNA TGCGCCAGCAGCCCCACGGGACTACACTACGAGCAGTACTTC. The rearrangement uses TRBV4-1 and TRBJ2-7, with 7 bases lining up with TRBD2. This CDR3 contains 14 residues. The V gene end was trimmed by 4 bases and the J gene end by 3 bases; junction bases not matched to a gene: 6. The germline V gene has CDR1 MGHRA and CDR2 YSYEKL.

The V and J genes are TRBV14 and TRBJ2-1; D may correspond to TRBD1 or TRBD2 (6 bases each). The CDR3 has 14 residues. Trimming took off 6 bases at V and 2 bases at J, with 11 bases between the two ends. Germline CDR1 SGHDN, CDR2 FVKESK. The CDR3 region has the DNA TGTGCCAGCAGGCCTGGGGGGCCCTACAATGAGCAGTTCTTC. Its protein is CASRPGGPYNEQFF.

The chain recombines TRBV5-5 with TRBJ1-5; no reliable D call. The CDR3 extends over 15 amino acids. Trimming left V 4 bases short and J 10 bases short, with 21 bases between. Germline V gene data show CDR1 as SGHKS and CDR2 as YYEKEE (reference sequence). The CDR3 loop reads CASSLMGWVGSPQHF. The DNA for the CDR3 is TGTGCCAGCAGCCTAATGGGCTGGGTGGGTTCCCCCCAGCATTTT.

In its sample, this clone was seen once. DNA of the CDR3: TGTGCCAGTAGTGAGGGTGGCCGAGGCTACACCTTC. This gives the protein CASSEGGRGYTF. The rearrangement joins TRBV19 to TRBJ1-2, with unresolved D. Germline V lookup: CDR1 LNHDA, CDR2 SQIVND (reference sequence). The germline V and J ends were trimmed by 5 bases and 8 bases, with 12 bases remaining between them. The CDR3 runs to 12 residues.

This sequence joins TRBV10-3 and TRBJ2-3; either TRBD1 or TRBD2 may fit D (5 bases each). V lost 2 bases to trimming and J lost 7 bases, with 13 bases between them. The CDR3 has 14 amino acids. CDR1 and CDR2 (germline): ENHRY, SYGVKD. CDR3 in amino acids: CAISEPGTRHTQYF. In nucleotides, the CDR3 is TGTGCCATCAGTGAGCCCGGGACCCGTCATACGCAGTATTTT.

The chain carries TRBV7-9 and TRBJ1-5; TRBD1 matches 7 bases. This CDR3 has 16 amino acids. V lost 1 base and J lost 3; bases outside the gene matches: 6. Germline V gene sequence: CDR1 SEHNR, CDR2 FQNEAQ (reference sequence). The CDR3 reads CASSLELTGANQPQHF. The CDR3 DNA reads as TGTGCCAGCAGCTTAGAACTAACAGGGGCCAATCAGCCCCAGCATTTT.

The gene calls are TRBV18 and TRBJ2-2; D uncertain. Germline V CDR1 and CDR2: KGHSH, LQKENI. The V end lost 6 bases, the J end lost 6 bases, and 14 bases lay between the germline ends. This CDR3 has 14 amino acids. The CDR3 DNA sequence: TGTGCCAGCTCCCAGACCAATCCCCCCGGGGAGCTGTTTTTT. The encoded protein is CASSQTNPPGELFF.

This sequence joins TRBV6-5 and TRBJ1-1; no clear D. The germline V gene encodes CDR1 MNHEY and CDR2 SVGAGI. V was clipped by 6 bases and J by 3 bases, with 11 bases between them. The length of the CDR3 is 13 residues. The CDR3 sequence: CASSRRTDTEAFF. CDR3 bases: TGTGCCAGCAGCCGAAGGACGGACACTGAAGCTTTCTTT.

CDR3 protein: CASSLDRGLGGELFF. The CDR3 nucleotides read TGTGCCAGCAGCTTGGATCGGGGTTTGGGCGGGGAGCTGTTTTTT. V and J are TRBV5-6 and TRBJ2-2, with D tentatively TRBD2 (5 bases). V dropped 0 bases and J dropped 7 bases, with 13 bases sitting between them. Germline CDR1 is SGHDT and CDR2 is YYEEEE. CDR3 length: 15 residues.

This chain joins TRBV2 and TRBJ1-1; D gene unclear. This CDR3 spans 13 amino acids. Per germline, CDR1 SNHLY and CDR2 FYNNEI. With 0 bases removed from V and 2 bases from J, the gap between germline ends came to 4 bases. The CDR3 protein is CASSEALNTEAFF. Here the CDR3 DNA reads TGTGCCAGCAGTGAAGCCCTCAACACTGAAGCTTTCTTT.

This rearrangement joins TRBV15 to TRBJ1-3; D is perhaps TRBD1 (6 bases). There are 16 residues in the CDR3. V lost 1 base and J lost 3, with 13 bases in between. Germline V gene data show CDR1 as LNHNV and CDR2 as YYDKDF (reference sequence). The DNA for the CDR3 is TGTGCCACCAGCAGAGTCGGCAGGGGAGGTGGAAACACCATATATTTT. Its protein is CATSRVGRGGGNTIYF.

The chain links TRBV9 to TRBJ2-5, with 7 positions matching TRBD1. The CDR3 spans 14 residues. J was trimmed by 0 bases and V by 3 bases; bases with no gene match: 2. Germline V CDR1 and CDR2: SGDLS, YYNGEE. This chain's CDR3 is CASSEGQYQETQYF. CDR3 DNA sequence: TGTGCCAGCAGCGAGGGACAGTACCAAGAGACCCAGTACTTC.

The rearrangement links TRBV5-1 to TRBJ1-5, with D tentatively TRBD1 (5 bases). Trimming pared 0 bases from V and 1 base from J, leaving 8 bases between. Germline V gives CDR1 SGHRS, CDR2 YFSETQ. This CDR3 contains 15 residues. The CDR3 is CASSLGGVSNQPQHF. CDR3 DNA sequence: TGCGCCAGCAGCTTGGGGGGGGTGAGCAATCAGCCCCAGCATTTT.

This rearrangement joins TRBV19 to TRBJ2-1, with D perhaps matching TRBD2 (6 bases). Trimming pared 3 bases from V and 5 bases from J, leaving 11 bases between. The CDR3 is 14 residues long. CDR1 is LNHDA, CDR2 SQIVND, per germline (reference sequence). CDR3 nucleotides: TGTGCCAGTAGTATGACCCTAGCGAACAATGAGCAGTTCTTC. Its protein is CASSMTLANNEQFF.

The chain is built from TRBV19 and TRBJ2-1; TRBD2 aligns across 12 bases. Unmatched junction bases numbered 19, after V lost 7 bases and J lost 0 bases. CDR1 and CDR2 (germline): LNHDA, SQIVND (reference sequence). This CDR3 region has 21 residues. Here the CDR3 reads CASTLSGGRLAGATSYNEQFF. The CDR3 bases are TGTGCCAGTACCCTCTCAGGGGGCAGACTAGCGGGGGCTACCTCCTACAATGAGCAGTTCTTC.